The 31 T cell receptor beta chains presented below share a single source sample, sequenced in a study of T cell responses to AZD1222 COVID-19 vaccine. Here immunoSEQ multiplex PCR was the method, and the copy in TCRdb shows in-frame clones only, minus some. Among about 120,000 clones listed, approximately 92% were seen once. The sequenced sample was peripheral blood, obtained on day 0 of AZD1222 vaccination. Every receptor here comes from an adult in good health.

The chain is built from TRBV2 and TRBJ1-5; TRBD1 matches at 7 bases. With V trimmed by 5 bases and J by 9 bases, 7 bases remained unmatched. The CDR3 sequence is 13 residues long. CDR1 SNHLY and CDR2 FYNNEI come from the germline V gene. CDR3 coding DNA: TGTGCCAGCAGTCGGGACAGTATAGGGCCCCAGCATTTT. Translated, it gives CASSRDSIGPQHF.

This chain links TRBV19 with TRBJ2-7; weak D call: TRBD2 (6 bases). The CDR3 is made up of 12 amino acids. Germline V CDR1 and CDR2: LNHDA, SQIVND (reference sequence). Trimming took 3 bases from V and 6 from J, leaving 9 bases between them. CDR3 coding DNA: TGTGCCAGTAGTATTGGAGGGATCGAGCAGTACTTC. Translation: CASSIGGIEQYF.

The rearrangement joins TRBV27 to TRBJ2-1; D possibly corresponds to TRBD2 (6 bases). The CDR3 consists of 15 residues. Per germline, CDR1 MNHEY and CDR2 SMNVEV (reference sequence). Trimming removed 2 bases at V and 10 bases at J, with 18 bases between. This CDR3 is CASSLGNGRGREQFF. CDR3 coding DNA: TGTGCCAGCAGTTTAGGTAACGGGAGAGGTCGCGAGCAGTTCTTC.

This clone was observed a few times. The gene calls are TRBV13 and TRBJ1-1; 7 positions agree with TRBD1. The V gene's germline CDR1 is PRHDT and CDR2 FYEKMQ (reference sequence). The V gene end was trimmed by 5 bases and the J gene end by 4 bases; junction bases not matched to a gene: 4. CDR3 length: 13 amino acids. CDR3 sequence (DNA): TGTGCCAGCAGCCTGTCAGGGGGCACTGAAGCTTTCTTT. It is translated as CASSLSGGTEAFF.

The chain has TRBV5-4 and TRBJ2-1; D remains ambiguous. This CDR3 comprises 17 residues. Trimming took off 4 bases at V and 6 bases at J, with 23 bases between the two ends. Germline V lookup: CDR1 SGHNT, CDR2 YYREEE (reference sequence). The CDR3 sequence: CASSPGKQRGSGNEQFF. The CDR3 DNA is TGTGCCAGCAGCCCCGGAAAACAGCGCGGCTCGGGCAATGAGCAGTTCTTC. Full variable domain (rest looked up from reference TRBV5-4 and TRBJ2-1): ETGVTQSPTHLIKTRGQQVTLRCSSQSGHNTVSWYQQALGQGPQFIFQYYREEENGRGNFPPRFSGLQFPNYSSELNVNALELDDSALYLCASSPGKQRGSGNEQFFGPGTRLTVL.

The rearrangement uses TRBV5-6 and TRBJ1-5; D perhaps matches TRBD1 (5 bases). This CDR3 has 14 residues. Per the germline V gene, CDR1 is SGHDT and CDR2 is YYEEEE. V was cut by 4 bases and J by 1 base, with 9 bases left in between. The CDR3 coding sequence is TGTGCCAGCAGCGTATGGGGGAGCAATCAGCCCCAGCATTTT. Encoded protein: CASSVWGSNQPQHF.

This chain connects TRBV6-2 or TRBV6-3 to TRBJ2-7; D possibly corresponds to TRBD1 (6 bases). Germline V lookup: CDR1 MNHEY, CDR2 SVGEGT. The CDR3 consists of 13 residues. The germline V and J ends were trimmed by 5 bases and 7 bases, with 15 bases remaining between them. CDR3 region: CASSVSFGTEQYF. The CDR3 nucleotides read TGTGCCAGCAGTGTCTCCTTCGGGACAGAGCAGTACTTC.

The chain recombines TRBV7-3 with TRBJ1-4; possibly TRBD1 for D (6 bases). The germline V gene encodes CDR1 SGHTA and CDR2 FQGTGA. The CDR3 runs to 16 residues. V was clipped by 3 bases and J by 0 bases, with 11 bases between them. The CDR3 region has the DNA TGTGCCAGCAGCTTGACCGGGGGCGCAACTAATGAAAAACTGTTTTTT. Amino acid sequence: CASSLTGGATNEKLFF.

The chain combines TRBV6-1 with TRBJ1-2; TRBD1 agrees at 7 bases. Germline CDR1 reads MNHNS; CDR2 reads SASEGT. The V gene end was trimmed by 3 bases and the J gene end by 10 bases; junction bases not matched to a gene: 14. There are 15 residues in the CDR3. The CDR3: CASSDLGFGQDAYTF. CDR3 bases: TGTGCCAGCAGTGATTTGGGATTCGGACAGGACGCCTACACCTTC.

This clone turned up a few times. Different DNA sequences within this sample yield the same CDR3. V gene TRBV9 combines with J gene TRBJ2-3; 12 nucleotides line up with TRBD2. Germline loops: CDR1 SGDLS, CDR2 YYNGEE. The CDR3 spans 16 residues. J was trimmed by 2 bases and V by 3 bases; bases with no gene match: 4. CDR3 sequence (DNA): TGTGCCAGCAGCGGCGGGACTAGCGGGCTCACAGATACGCAGTATTTT. This gives the protein CASSGGTSGLTDTQYF.

This chain connects TRBV11-3 to TRBJ2-3, with D unclear. Deletions cut 1 base from V and 4 bases from J, with 3 bases between. There are 12 residues in the CDR3. Germline assignment: CDR1 SGHNT and CDR2 YENEEA. CDR3 residues: CASSLGADTQYF. The DNA for the CDR3 is TGTGCCAGCAGCTTAGGCGCAGATACGCAGTATTTT.

This chain links TRBV4-1 with TRBJ1-2; D might be TRBD1 (5 bases). The CDR3 runs to 15 residues. V gave up 4 bases and J gave up 0 bases, with 12 bases separating them. Germline CDR1 is MGHRA and CDR2 is YSYEKL. CDR3 amino acids: CASSLRRGSNYGYTF. The DNA of the CDR3 is TGCGCCAGCAGCCTCCGCCGGGGCTCTAACTATGGCTACACCTTC.

The chain recombines TRBV27 with TRBJ2-1; D gene unclear. This CDR3 has 13 amino acids. Germline CDR1 is MNHEY and CDR2 is SMNVEV (reference sequence). The V end was cut by 0 bases, the J end by 10 bases, with 10 bases between. The CDR3: CASSLSQEREQFF. CDR3 sequence (DNA): TGTGCCAGCAGTTTATCACAAGAACGCGAGCAGTTCTTC.

This chain links TRBV5-1 with TRBJ2-1; D is ambiguous. CDR1 and CDR2 (germline): SGHRS, YFSETQ. This CDR3 spans 14 amino acids. V gave up 1 base and J gave up 6 bases, with 11 bases separating them. The CDR3, as DNA: TGCGCCAGCAGCTTGTTTCGGGTGAGCAATGAGCAGTTCTTC. It translates to CASSLFRVSNEQFF.

The rearrangement links TRBV27 to TRBJ2-5; 7 nucleotides line up with TRBD2. V lost 5 bases, J lost 5 bases, and 11 bases stayed unmatched. The CDR3 is 15 amino acids. From germline, CDR1 is MNHEY and CDR2 SMNVEV (reference sequence). The CDR3 sequence: CASSPRRGWGETQYF. The CDR3, as DNA: TGTGCCAGCAGTCCTCGGCGGGGGTGGGGGGAGACCCAGTACTTC.

The chain has TRBV7-2 and TRBJ1-1; D not resolved. V was cut by 5 bases and J by 0 bases, with 7 bases left in between. The CDR3 contains 13 residues. Germline V gives CDR1 SGHTA, CDR2 FQGNSA. The CDR3 protein is CASSQEMNTEAFF. The CDR3 DNA is TGTGCCAGCAGCCAAGAGATGAACACTGAAGCTTTCTTT.

This chain uses TRBV4-3 with TRBJ2-1, with 11 bases lining up with TRBD2. The trim removed 0 bases at V and 6 bases at J, leaving 7 bases unmatched. There are 17 residues in the CDR3. In germline, CDR1 is LGHNA, CDR2 YSLEER. Here the CDR3 reads CASSQDWATSGANEQFF. CDR3 nucleotide sequence: TGCGCCAGCAGCCAAGACTGGGCGACTAGCGGGGCCAATGAGCAGTTCTTC.

This clone was recorded a few times. The J gene is TRBJ1-2, the V gene TRBV6-2 or TRBV6-3; maybe TRBD1 (6 bases). This CDR3 has 13 amino acids. CDR1 and CDR2 from the germline V gene are MNHEY and SVGEGT. The V gene lost 5 bases and the J gene lost 6 bases, with 13 bases spanning the gap. The CDR3 DNA reads as TGTGCCAGCAGTCAGGGGATCGCGAATGGCTACACCTTC. Translating it yields CASSQGIANGYTF.

The chain links TRBV15 to TRBJ1-2; D not resolved. V lost 1 base, J lost 8 bases, and 11 bases lay in between. The CDR3 runs 13 residues. Germline loops: CDR1 LNHNV, CDR2 YYDKDF (reference sequence). DNA of the CDR3: TGTGCCACCAGCAGAGGTAGCCCAGAGGGCTACACCTTC. Translation gives CATSRGSPEGYTF.

The V call is TRBV3-1 (or the pseudogene TRBV3-2), the J call TRBJ2-3; TRBD1 agrees at 8 bases. Germline V CDR1 and CDR2: LGHDT, YNNKEL (reference sequence). With 0 bases clipped from V and 2 bases from J, the junction kept 7 bases outside the gene matches. The CDR3 consists of 17 residues. The chain's CDR3 is CASSQDRDRWNTDTQYF. The CDR3 nucleotides are TGTGCCAGCAGCCAAGATAGGGACAGGTGGAACACAGATACGCAGTATTTT.

V usage is TRBV28 and J usage is TRBJ2-2, with D possibly being TRBD1 or TRBD2 (5 bases each). Trimming pared 5 bases from V and 2 bases from J, leaving 18 bases between. Germline assignment: CDR1 MDHEN and CDR2 SYDVKM. This CDR3 is built from 17 residues. CDR3 protein: CASSPRRDRVNTGELFF. CDR3 bases: TGTGCCAGCAGTCCGCGTCGGGACCGCGTAAACACCGGGGAGCTGTTTTTT. The entire variable domain, with the rest obtained from reference TRBV28 and TRBJ2-2, is as follows: DVKVTQSSRYLVKRTGEKVFLECVQDMDHENMFWYRQDPGLGLRLIYFSYDVKMKEKGDIPEGYSVSREKKERFSLILESASTNQTSMYLCASSPRRDRVNTGELFFGEGSRLTVL.

The chain links TRBV10-3 to TRBJ1-2; 7 nucleotides line up with TRBD1. Germline assignment: CDR1 ENHRY and CDR2 SYGVKD. The V segment lost 11 bases and the J segment 5 bases; nucleotides outside the gene matches: 14. The CDR3 has 14 amino acids. CDR3 in DNA: TGTGCCGCCTCCAGGGGGAAAAATTCTTATGGCTACACCTTC. This encodes CAASRGKNSYGYTF.

This clone appeared a few times. The V call is TRBV6-8, the J call TRBJ1-4; TRBD1 is a possible D gene (6 bases). The CDR3 contains 20 residues. The V end lost 6 bases, the J end lost 0 bases, and 26 bases lay between the germline ends. Germline V gives CDR1 MNHGY, CDR2 SAAAGT. The CDR3 spells CASRRGGPTCGEATNEKLFF. CDR3 bases: TGTGCCAGCAGGCGAGGGGGTCCGACATGTGGGGAGGCAACTAATGAAAAACTGTTTTTT.

The chain joins TRBV27 to TRBJ1-4; a weak D match, TRBD1 (6 bases). The CDR3 covers 14 residues. Germline V lookup: CDR1 MNHEY, CDR2 SMNVEV (reference sequence). V lost 6 bases and J 4 bases, leaving 12 bases between the germline ends. CDR3 nucleotide sequence: TGTGCCAGCAGGTCACAGGGTCTTAATGAAAAACTGTTTTTT. It translates to CASRSQGLNEKLFF.

This CDR3 reads CASSLGWGRGDTEAFF. In DNA form, the CDR3 reads TGCGCCAGCAGCTTGGGGTGGGGCCGCGGGGACACTGAAGCTTTCTTT. This chain joins TRBV5-1 and TRBJ1-1; tentatively, D is TRBD1 (5 bases). CDR1 is SGHRS, CDR2 YFSETQ, per germline. The V end lost 0 bases, the J end lost 3 bases, and 15 bases lay between the germline ends. The CDR3 runs 16 residues. The full variable domain, with the rest looked up from reference TRBV5-1 and TRBJ1-1, is KAGVTQTPRYLIKTRGQQVTLSCSPISGHRSVSWYQQTPGQGLQFLFEYFSETQRNKGNFPGRFSGRQFSNSRSEMNVSTLELGDSALYLCASSLGWGRGDTEAFFGQGTRLTVV.

The J gene is TRBJ1-2, the V gene TRBV3-1 (or the pseudogene TRBV3-2); no reliable D call. CDR1 LGHDT and CDR2 YNNKEL come from the germline V gene (reference sequence). The ends were cut back, 4 bases at V and 8 bases at J, with 20 bases in the middle. The CDR3 runs to 15 residues. In nucleotides, the CDR3 is TGTGCCAGCAGCCTTACGGTCATCGGGCCGGGGGGCTACACCTTC. Protein sequence: CASSLTVIGPGGYTF.

V gene TRBV20-1 combines with J gene TRBJ1-2; D gene ambiguous. V lost 1 base and J 5 bases, leaving 2 bases between the germline ends. CDR1 DFQATT and CDR2 SNEGSKA come from the germline V gene (reference sequence). The CDR3 is 10 amino acids. As DNA, the CDR3 is TGCAGTGCTAGAGCTTATGGCTACACCTTC. It specifies CSARAYGYTF.

The chain uses TRBV7-9 and TRBJ1-2; D remains ambiguous. Per germline, CDR1 SEHNR and CDR2 FQNEAQ (reference sequence). This CDR3 has 13 residues. Trimming pared 0 bases from V and 5 bases from J, leaving 7 bases between. The CDR3 DNA reads TGTGCCAGCAGCTTAGCGGTACGATATGGCTACACCTTC. Translating it yields CASSLAVRYGYTF.

J is TRBJ2-3 and V is TRBV3-1 (or the pseudogene TRBV3-2), with TRBD2 as a possible D gene (6 bases). This CDR3 is 15 amino acids long. V gave up 1 base and J gave up 0 bases, with 8 bases separating them. Germline lookup yields CDR1 LGHDT and CDR2 YNNKEL (reference sequence). CDR3 region: CASSQGGRSTDTQYF. The CDR3 nucleotides read TGTGCCAGCAGCCAAGGAGGGAGGAGCACAGATACGCAGTATTTT.

The CDR3 loop reads CASSYSGGVGDGYTF. DNA of the CDR3: TGTGCCAGCAGTTACTCAGGGGGGGTCGGCGATGGCTACACCTTC. The chain carries TRBV6-6 and TRBJ1-2; D is perhaps TRBD1 (6 bases). V was trimmed by 0 bases and J by 6 bases, leaving 14 bases between them. This CDR3 contains 15 residues. The germline V gene has CDR1 MNHNY and CDR2 SVGAGI (reference sequence).

The chain joins TRBV15 to TRBJ2-1; D uncertain. V lost 8 bases, J lost 6 bases, and 14 bases lay in between. The V gene's germline CDR1 is LNHNV and CDR2 YYDKDF (reference sequence). CDR3 size: 13 residues. The CDR3 loop is CATRPDGLNEQFF. CDR3 nucleotide sequence: TGTGCCACCCGGCCGGACGGGCTCAATGAGCAGTTCTTC.